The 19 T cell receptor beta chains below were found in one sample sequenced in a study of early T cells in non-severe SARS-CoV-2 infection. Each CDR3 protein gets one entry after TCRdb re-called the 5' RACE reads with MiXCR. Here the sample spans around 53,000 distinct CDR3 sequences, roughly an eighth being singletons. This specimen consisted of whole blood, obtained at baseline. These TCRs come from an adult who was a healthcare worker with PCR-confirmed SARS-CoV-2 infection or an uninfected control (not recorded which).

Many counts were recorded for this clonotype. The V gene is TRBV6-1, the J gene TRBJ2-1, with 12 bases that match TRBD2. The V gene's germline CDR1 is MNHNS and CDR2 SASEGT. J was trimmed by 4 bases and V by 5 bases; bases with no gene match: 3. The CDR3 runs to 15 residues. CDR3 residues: CASSFTSGRYNEQFF. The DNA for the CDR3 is TGTGCCAGCAGTTTTACTAGCGGGAGGTACAATGAGCAGTTCTTC.

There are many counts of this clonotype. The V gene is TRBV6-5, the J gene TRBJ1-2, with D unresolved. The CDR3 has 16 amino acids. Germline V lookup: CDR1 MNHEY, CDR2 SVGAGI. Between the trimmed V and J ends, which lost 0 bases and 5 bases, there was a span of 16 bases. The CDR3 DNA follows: TGTGCCAGCAGTTACTCGCTTAATGGCCAAGAGTATGGCTACACCTTC. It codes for CASSYSLNGQEYGYTF.

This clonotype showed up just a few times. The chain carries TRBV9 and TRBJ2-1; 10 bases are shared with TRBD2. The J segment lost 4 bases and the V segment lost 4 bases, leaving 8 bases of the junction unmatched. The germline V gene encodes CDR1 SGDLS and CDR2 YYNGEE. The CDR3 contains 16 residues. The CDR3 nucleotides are TGTGCCAGCAGCTCGATAGCGGGAGGATCGTACAATGAGCAGTTCTTC. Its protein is CASSSIAGGSYNEQFF. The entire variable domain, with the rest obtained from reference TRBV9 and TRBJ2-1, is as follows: DSGVTQTPKHLITATGQRVTLRCSPRSGDLSVYWYQQSLDQGLQFLIQYYNGEERAKGNILERFSAQQFPDLHSELNLSSLELGDSALYFCASSSIAGGSYNEQFFGPGTRLTVL.

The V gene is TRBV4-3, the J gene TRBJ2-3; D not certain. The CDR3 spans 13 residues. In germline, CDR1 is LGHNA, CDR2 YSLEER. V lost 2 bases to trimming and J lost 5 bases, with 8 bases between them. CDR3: CASSQSQRDTQYF. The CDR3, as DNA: TGCGCCAGCAGCCAATCCCAAAGAGATACGCAGTATTTT.

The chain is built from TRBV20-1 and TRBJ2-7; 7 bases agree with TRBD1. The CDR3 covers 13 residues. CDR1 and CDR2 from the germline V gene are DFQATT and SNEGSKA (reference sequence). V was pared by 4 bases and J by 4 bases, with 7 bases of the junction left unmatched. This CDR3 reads CSAIRDSPYEQYF. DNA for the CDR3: TGCAGTGCTATCCGGGACAGCCCTTACGAGCAGTACTTC.

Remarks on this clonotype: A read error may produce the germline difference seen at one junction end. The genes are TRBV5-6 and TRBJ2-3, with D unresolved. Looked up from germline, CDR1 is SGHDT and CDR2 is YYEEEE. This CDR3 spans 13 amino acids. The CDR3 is CASISSSRDTQYF. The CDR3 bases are TGTGCCAGCATCTCGAGTAGCAGAGATACGCAGTATTTT.

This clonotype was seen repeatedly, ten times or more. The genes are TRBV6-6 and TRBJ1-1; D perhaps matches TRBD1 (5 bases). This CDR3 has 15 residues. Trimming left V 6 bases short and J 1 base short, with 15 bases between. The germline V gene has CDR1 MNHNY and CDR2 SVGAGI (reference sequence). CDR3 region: CASRSTGSRNTEAFF. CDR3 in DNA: TGTGCCAGCAGATCCACAGGTTCACGGAACACTGAAGCTTTCTTT.

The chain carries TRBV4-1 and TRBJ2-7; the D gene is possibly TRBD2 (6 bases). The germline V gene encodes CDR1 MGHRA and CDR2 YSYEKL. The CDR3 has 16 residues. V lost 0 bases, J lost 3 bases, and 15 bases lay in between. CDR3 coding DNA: TGCGCCAGCAGCCAAGAACGGGCCGGGAGTAACTACGAGCAGTACTTC. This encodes CASSQERAGSNYEQYF.

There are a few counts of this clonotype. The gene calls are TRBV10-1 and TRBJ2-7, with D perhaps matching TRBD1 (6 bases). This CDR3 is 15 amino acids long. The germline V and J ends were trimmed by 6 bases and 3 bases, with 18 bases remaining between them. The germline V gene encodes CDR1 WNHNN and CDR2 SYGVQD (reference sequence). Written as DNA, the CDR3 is TGCGCCAGCAGCTCGACAGGAGAATCTGGCTACGAGCAGTACTTC. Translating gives CASSSTGESGYEQYF.

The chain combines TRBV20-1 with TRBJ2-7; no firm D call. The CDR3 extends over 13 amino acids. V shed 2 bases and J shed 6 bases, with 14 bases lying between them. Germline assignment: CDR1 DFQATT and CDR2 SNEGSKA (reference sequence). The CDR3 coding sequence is TGCAGTGCTAGATCCTCCTACCGCGGCGAGCAGTACTTC. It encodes CSARSSYRGEQYF.

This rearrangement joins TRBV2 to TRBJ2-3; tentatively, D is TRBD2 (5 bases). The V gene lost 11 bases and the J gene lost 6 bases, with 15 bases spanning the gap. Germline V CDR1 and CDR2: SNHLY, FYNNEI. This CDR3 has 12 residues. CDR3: CASCFGEDTQYF. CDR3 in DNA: TGTGCCTCTTGCTTTGGGGAGGATACGCAGTATTTT.

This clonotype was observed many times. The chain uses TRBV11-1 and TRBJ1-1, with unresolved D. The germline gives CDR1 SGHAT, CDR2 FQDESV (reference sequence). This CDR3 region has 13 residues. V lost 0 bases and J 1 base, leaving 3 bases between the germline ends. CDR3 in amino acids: CASSLARNTEAFF. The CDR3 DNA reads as TGTGCCAGCAGCTTAGCGCGGAACACTGAAGCTTTCTTT.

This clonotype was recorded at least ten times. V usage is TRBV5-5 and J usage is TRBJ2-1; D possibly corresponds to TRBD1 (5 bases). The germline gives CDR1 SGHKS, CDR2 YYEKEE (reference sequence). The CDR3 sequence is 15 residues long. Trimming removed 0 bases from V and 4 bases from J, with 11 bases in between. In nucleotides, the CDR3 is TGTGCCAGCAGCTTGGCCGCAGGGAATTACAATGAGCAGTTCTTC. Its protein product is CASSLAAGNYNEQFF.

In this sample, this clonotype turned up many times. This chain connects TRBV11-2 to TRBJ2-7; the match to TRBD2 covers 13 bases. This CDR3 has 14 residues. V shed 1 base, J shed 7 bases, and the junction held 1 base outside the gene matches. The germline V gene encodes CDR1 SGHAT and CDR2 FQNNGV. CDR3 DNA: TGTGCCAGCAGCTTAGGACTAGCGGGGGGAGAGCAGTACTTC. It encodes CASSLGLAGGEQYF. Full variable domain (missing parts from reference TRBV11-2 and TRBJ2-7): EAGVAQSPRYKIIEKRQSVAFWCNPISGHATLYWYQQILGQGPKLLIQFQNNGVVDDSQLPKDRFSAERLKGVDSTLKIQPAKLEDSAVYLCASSLGLAGGEQYFGPGTRLTVT.

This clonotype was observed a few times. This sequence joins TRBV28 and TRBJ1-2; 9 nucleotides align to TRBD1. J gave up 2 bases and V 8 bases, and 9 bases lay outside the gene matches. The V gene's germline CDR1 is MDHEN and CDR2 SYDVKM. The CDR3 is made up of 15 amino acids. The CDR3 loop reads CASEGTGTGNYGYTF. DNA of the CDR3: TGTGCCAGCGAGGGGACCGGGACAGGGAACTATGGCTACACCTTC.

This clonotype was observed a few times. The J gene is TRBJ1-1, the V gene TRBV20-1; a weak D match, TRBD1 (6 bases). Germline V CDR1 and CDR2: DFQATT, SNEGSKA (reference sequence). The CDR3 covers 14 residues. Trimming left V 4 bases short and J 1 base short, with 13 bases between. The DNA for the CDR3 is TGCAGTGCTACTAACAGGGATTGGAACACTGAAGCTTTCTTT. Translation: CSATNRDWNTEAFF.

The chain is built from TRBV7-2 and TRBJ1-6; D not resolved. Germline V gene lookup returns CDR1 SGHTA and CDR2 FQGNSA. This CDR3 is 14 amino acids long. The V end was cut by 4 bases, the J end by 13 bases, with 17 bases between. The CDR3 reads CASSSATGANPLHF. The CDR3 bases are TGTGCCAGCAGCTCAGCAACGGGAGCCAATCCCCTCCACTTT.

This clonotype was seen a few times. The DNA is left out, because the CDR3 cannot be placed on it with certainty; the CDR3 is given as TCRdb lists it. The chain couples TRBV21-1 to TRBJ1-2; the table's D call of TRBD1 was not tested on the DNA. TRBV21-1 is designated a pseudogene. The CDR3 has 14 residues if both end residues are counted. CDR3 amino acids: CASFGRGTNYGYTF.

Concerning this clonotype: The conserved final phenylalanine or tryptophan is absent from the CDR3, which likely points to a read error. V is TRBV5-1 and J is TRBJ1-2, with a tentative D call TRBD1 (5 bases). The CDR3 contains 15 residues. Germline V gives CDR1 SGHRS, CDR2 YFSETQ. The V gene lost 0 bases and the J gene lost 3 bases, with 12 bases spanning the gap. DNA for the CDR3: TGCGCCAGCAGCTTGGTTTCGGGACGAGACTATGGCTACACCTCC. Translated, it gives CASSLVSGRDYGYTS.